This TCR beta chain was obtained from a study of shared clonotypes between healthy human individuals (dated by TCRdb to the early 2020s). At the level of the whole study: The cohort included three men and two women between 18 and 49 years of age. For each donor, three plates each were used for CD4 naive and CD4 memory, two plates were used for CD8 naive, and one plate was used for CD8 memory. Blood TCR repertoires of four to six healthy adults were deeply sequenced to estimate repertoire size and the extent of clonotype sharing between individuals. Different laboratories and diverse techniques were used to prepare libraries and sequence TCR repertoires, to increase sequencing depth and limit assay-specific biases. Each donor's leukapheresis produced roughly between roughly 0.94 and 9.5 billion PBMCs. Overall study outcomes, separate from this receptor: Sampling was limited to blood, and TCR repertoires in tissue likely differ from TCR repertoires in blood. Based on pairwise subsampling, the degree of clonotype sharing among donors was expected to be affected by sequencing depth. Because the study included only a small number of donors, the genetic and exposure-history diversity represented was limited. Larger estimated clonotype richness was generally found for naive subsets than for memory subsets. Compared with non-shared clonotypes, the clonotypes found in all four sorted-subset donors had higher generation probabilities. Approximately 5% of naive CD4, around 4% of naive CD8, roughly 2.4% of memory CD4, and around 0.42% of memory CD8 clonotypes were shared across several donors. Even with the large sequencing depth, rarefaction of the sorted-subset datasets indicated that sequencing was incomplete.

V is cut by 2 bases and J by 3 bases, and the space between the germline ends is 12 bases. The CDR3 runs 14 amino acids, cysteine and phenylalanine included. This entry keeps only the CDR3 DNA: 42 bases, framed from base 1. Sequences SGHNT (CDR1) and YYREEE (CDR2) are obtained from the germline V gene (reference sequence). Healthy HIV-negative adults with no recently reported acute infections or vaccinations were included as donors. All donors were Caucasian adults living in Nashville, Tennessee, USA. CD4+ T cells were enriched through magnetic negative selection, after which naive cells were positively selected on CD45RA and the remaining negative fraction served as the memory subset. Blood was collected by leukapheresis, and PBMCs were isolated by Ficoll-Histopaque density gradient centrifugation and then cryopreserved in liquid nitrogen vapor phase. Purity and quantity of every magnetically sorted T cell population were checked by analytical flow cytometry. Each sorted fraction had its genomic DNA isolated and then quantified by UV absorbance on a Nanodrop 2000c.

TCR CDR3 regions were amplified from genomic DNA by multiplex PCR using the deep immunoSEQ assay. Extracted genomic DNA from each cell subset was spread evenly across all wells of several immunoSEQ 96-well plates, with each plate serving as a replicate. Each replicate PCR for sorted subsets received around 200 ng genomic DNA, equal to about 30,000 T cell genomes. Purified libraries were measured with a Qubit 3.0 fluorometer, size-checked on a Bioanalyzer 2100, and measured again with the KAPA Library Quantification kit. A separate single-read 150-cycle Illumina NextSeq 550 flow cell was used to sequence each immunoSEQ 96-well plate. Regarding the original processing steps: Because the immunoSEQ output included only junctional sequences and no quality scores, the filtering could not be the same as the filtering used for full-length reads. Sequences were annotated with PyIR, a Python wrapper for IgBLAST v1.9, and V/J genes and CDR3 were assigned using IMGT germline references. Reads were removed for weak V/J assignments (E-value above 1e-6), missing CDR3, stop codons, out-of-frame junctions, or ambiguous translated residues. V3J clonotypes were defined by identical inferred V gene, J gene, and CDR3 amino acid sequence. Percentage overlap between repertoires was calculated by dividing the number of shared unique clonotypes by the size of the smaller repertoire. Three approaches were used to assess repertoire richness: RTK rarefaction, the Chao1 estimator, and Recon v2.1 estimates of unobserved clonotypes. Generation probabilities were computed with OLGA for all TCRbeta clonotypes obtained by the gDNA method from a handful of donors. Not all clones reach the TCRdb copy of this immuneACCESS table, which keeps in-frame sequences only. Checked studies attribute under half of the gap to unresolved V genes and leave the rest unexplained. D and trimming were read from the DNA, whereas the V and J calls and clone size are those reported in that table. The sample data list more than 500,000 clones, and 95% to 97% of these were observed just once. 0.064% of the sample is held by the ten biggest clonotypes.

In regard to this clone: Its antigen remains undetermined. Base quality data are lacking; no much larger clone is found one base away.

The chain employs TRBV5-4 and TRBJ2-7, with the D gene not confidently named. The clonotype originates from a woman aged 25 to 39 in good health. The sequencing sample was made of naive CD4+ T cells sorted from blood. This specimen's cell subset or site label, per the study, means: CD45RA+ positively selected. The sequenced DNA is TGTGCCAGCAGCTTTGAGAGGCAAGGCTACGAGCAGTACTTC. This gives the protein CASSFERQGYEQYF.